One and the same sample provided the 15 T cell receptor beta chains below, sequenced in a study of T-cell reconstitution after alpha-beta-depleted transplantation in children. For TCRbeta, the library was prepared with unique molecular identifiers. Each CDR3 protein is one row after TCRdb ran MiXCR on the PCR reads. The sample lists about 980,000 distinct CDR3 sequences, around 30% occurring once. Sequenced here: PBMCs, mostly from graft donor cells, sampled 360 days after TCRalphabeta/CD19-depleted stem cell transplant. The receptors stem from a boy younger than two who had a stem cell transplant for SCID, so the T cells may come from the graft donor.

This clonotype was seen more than once but under ten times. The gene calls are TRBV3-1 and TRBJ2-1; the match to TRBD2 covers 10 bases. The junction had 11 bases not matched to a gene; V was cut back by 4 bases and J by 5 bases. This CDR3 is 17 amino acids long. The germline CDR1 and CDR2 sequences are LGHDT and YNNKEL (reference sequence). The DNA of the CDR3 is TGTGCCAGCAGCCCCGACAGACTAGCGGGTGTGAACAATGAGCAGTTCTTC. Translating gives CASSPDRLAGVNNEQFF.

This clonotype was observed many times. The CDR3 loop is CASSGTSNTGELFF. CDR3 DNA: TGCGCCAGCAGCGGCACCTCGAACACCGGGGAGCTGTTTTTT. J is TRBJ2-2 and V is TRBV5-1, with D unresolved. Germline CDR1 SGHRS, CDR2 YFSETQ. CDR3 length: 14 amino acids. The germline V and J ends were trimmed by 4 bases and 0 bases, with 7 bases remaining between them.

This clonotype was found a few times. The DNA for the CDR3 is TGTGCCAGCTCACCATTGGGAAGTGAGACCCAGTACTTC. Protein: CASSPLGSETQYF. The chain has TRBV18 and TRBJ2-5; the D is unclear. The V and J ends lost 2 bases and 5 bases respectively, with 9 bases between them. The CDR3 length is 13 residues. Germline lookup yields CDR1 KGHSH and CDR2 LQKENI.

Details on this clonotype: A junction end diverges from the germline sequence, so it may reflect a read error. The chain carries TRBV20-1 and TRBJ2-1; D possibly corresponds to TRBD2 (5 bases). Germline V gives CDR1 DFQATT, CDR2 SNEGSKA (reference sequence). The CDR3 is 14 amino acids. The CDR3 protein is CSARVPGLHNKQFF. The CDR3 nucleotides read TGCAGTGCTAGAGTCCCAGGACTCCACAATAAGCAGTTCTTC.

The chain is built from TRBV3-1 and TRBJ2-1; 10 bases agree with TRBD2. CDR1 LGHDT and CDR2 YNNKEL come from the germline V gene (reference sequence). The V and J ends lost 5 bases and 8 bases, in that order; junction bases with no gene match: 9. The CDR3 totals 15 residues. The CDR3 protein is CASSYLAGDGDEQFF. CDR3 sequence (DNA): TGTGCCAGCAGCTATCTAGCGGGGGATGGGGATGAGCAGTTCTTC.

This clonotype has more than one count but fewer than ten. The chain couples TRBV27 to TRBJ2-1; a possible D gene is TRBD2 (7 bases). Per germline, CDR1 MNHEY and CDR2 SMNVEV (reference sequence). The length of the CDR3 is 17 residues. Deletions cut 1 base from V and 3 bases from J, with 16 bases between. CDR3 sequence (DNA): TGTGCCAGCAGTTTATTAGCGCGGGGGCGGTACTACAATGAGCAGTTCTTC. Translated, it gives CASSLLARGRYYNEQFF.

The chain has TRBV3-1 and TRBJ1-6, with D maybe TRBD1 (6 bases). The CDR3 runs to 20 residues. Trimming pared 4 bases from V and 7 bases from J, leaving 29 bases between. The germline CDR1 and CDR2 sequences are LGHDT and YNNKEL (reference sequence). The CDR3 DNA reads TGTGCCAGCAGCCCCCTCCAATCCGGGACAAGAAGGACATACAATTCACCCCTCCACTTT. Amino acid sequence: CASSPLQSGTRRTYNSPLHF.

This clonotype was found a few times. The chain uses TRBV9 and TRBJ1-3; TRBD1 agrees at 7 bases. The germline CDR1 and CDR2 sequences are SGDLS and YYNGEE. The CDR3 extends over 16 amino acids. The V gene end was trimmed by 3 bases and the J gene end by 6 bases; junction bases not matched to a gene: 12. The CDR3 DNA reads TGTGCCAGCAGCGGCAGGGGGGACTTCGCCAAAAACACCATATATTTT. Protein: CASSGRGDFAKNTIYF.

This chain links TRBV4-2 with TRBJ1-4; no clear D gene. The germline gives CDR1 LGHNA, CDR2 YNFKEQ. The germline V and J ends were trimmed by 0 bases and 4 bases, with 12 bases remaining between them. This CDR3 is built from 16 residues. The CDR3: CASSQDGPVSNEKLFF. The DNA of the CDR3 is TGTGCCAGCAGCCAAGATGGCCCAGTGAGTAATGAAAAACTGTTTTTT.

CDR3 loop: CASSPTRLAGGSDTQYF. For the CDR3, the DNA is TGTGCCAGCAGCCCTACCCGACTAGCGGGGGGATCAGATACGCAGTATTTT. The rearrangement links TRBV12-3 or TRBV12-4 to TRBJ2-3; 13 bases are a match to TRBD2. Trimming cost V 6 bases and J 4 bases; bases outside gene matches: 10. This CDR3 contains 17 residues.

CDR3: CASSSAGKLFF. The CDR3 DNA follows: TGTGCCAGCAGTTCGGCGGGAAAACTGTTTTTT. The V gene is TRBV12-3 or TRBV12-4, the J gene TRBJ1-4; D remains ambiguous. This CDR3 spans 11 amino acids. Between the trimmed V and J ends, which lost 4 bases and 10 bases, there was a span of 7 bases.

The chain recombines TRBV7-2 with TRBJ2-3, with D perhaps being TRBD1 or TRBD2 (6 bases each). With 5 bases removed from V and 3 bases from J, the gap between germline ends came to 21 bases. Germline lookup yields CDR1 SGHTA and CDR2 FQGNSA. This CDR3 has 17 residues. CDR3 nucleotides: TGTGCCAGCAGCGGGGGGCCTTTTAGCGTGTGGACAGATACGCAGTATTTT. As protein: CASSGGPFSVWTDTQYF.

The chain links TRBV20-1 to TRBJ2-5; D is possibly TRBD1 or TRBD2 (6 bases each). CDR3 length equals 15 residues. V was shortened by 6 bases and J by 4 bases, with 21 bases between the two germline ends. Germline V gene lookup returns CDR1 DFQATT and CDR2 SNEGSKA (reference sequence). This chain's CDR3 is CSALHRVAVGETQYF. CDR3 DNA: TGCAGTGCCCTCCACAGGGTAGCGGTAGGAGAGACCCAGTACTTC.

This clonotype was seen a single time. The V call is TRBV10-3, the J call TRBJ2-1; D is ambiguous. The CDR3 has 15 residues. Trimming stripped 3 bases from V and 0 bases from J, with 9 bases between. Germline CDR1 is ENHRY and CDR2 is SYGVKD. CDR3 region: CAISEGRASYNEQFF. DNA for the CDR3: TGTGCCATCAGTGAAGGTCGTGCCTCCTACAATGAGCAGTTCTTC.

V and J are TRBV27 and TRBJ2-1; no reliable D call. Trimming took 3 bases from V and 6 from J, leaving 12 bases between them. Germline CDR1 MNHEY, CDR2 SMNVEV (reference sequence). The CDR3 covers 14 residues. The CDR3 protein is CASSFYRNTNEQFF. CDR3 DNA: TGTGCCAGCAGTTTCTACAGAAACACCAATGAGCAGTTCTTC.